Below, 6 T cell receptor beta chains from the same sample are listed, as sequenced in a study of cytomegalovirus exposure and HLA in healthy donors. 60 Vbeta and 13 Jbeta primers were used in PCR. Some clones are missing from TCRdb's copy, which holds only in-frame ones; the method was immunoSEQ multiplex PCR. Here the sample spans over 150,000 clones, roughly 85% being singletons. Sequencing input: PBMCs. These receptors all come from a boy aged 2 to 10 in good health and CMV-seronegative.

The chain uses TRBV15 and TRBJ1-2, with D possibly being TRBD1 (6 bases). Per the germline V gene, CDR1 is LNHNV and CDR2 is YYDKDF (reference sequence). This CDR3 region has 17 residues. V gave up 0 bases and J gave up 1 base, with 15 bases separating them. This CDR3 reads CATSRDLGKGVNYGYTF. The CDR3 region has the DNA TGTGCCACCAGCAGAGATCTAGGGAAGGGGGTTAACTATGGCTACACCTTC.

The chain carries TRBV27 and TRBJ2-1; TRBD2 matches 15 bases. CDR1 is MNHEY, CDR2 SMNVEV, per germline (reference sequence). CDR3 length: 18 residues. V shed 6 bases and J 6 bases; nucleotides not matched to a gene: 12. The CDR3 reads CASRVGLAGGPYVNEQFF. The DNA of the CDR3 is TGTGCCAGCAGAGTCGGACTAGCGGGGGGGCCTTATGTCAATGAGCAGTTCTTC.

There are a few counts of this clone. V gene TRBV2 combines with J gene TRBJ2-1; D is perhaps TRBD2 (5 bases). Deletions cut 5 bases from V and 8 bases from J, with 19 bases between. Germline loops: CDR1 SNHLY, CDR2 FYNNEI. The CDR3 is 15 residues long. The CDR3 here is CASSPQRSAGDEQFF. The CDR3 bases are TGTGCCAGCAGTCCCCAGCGTAGCGCCGGGGATGAGCAGTTCTTC. Full variable domain (missing parts from reference TRBV2 and TRBJ2-1): EPEVTQTPSHQVTQMGQEVILRCVPISNHLYFYWYRQILGQKVEFLVSFYNNEISEKSEIFDDQFSVERPDGSNFTLKIRSTKLEDSAMYFCASSPQRSAGDEQFFGPGTRLTVL.

This clone was counted once. The rearrangement links TRBV7-2 to TRBJ2-2, with unresolved D. The germline gives CDR1 SGHTA, CDR2 FQGNSA. V was shortened by 8 bases and J by 1 base, with 11 bases between the two germline ends. This CDR3 comprises 14 residues. The CDR3: CASGRLRNTGELFF. The DNA of the CDR3 is TGTGCCAGCGGCCGCCTCAGGAACACCGGGGAGCTGTTTTTT.

This clone showed up just a few times. The chain carries TRBV5-6 and TRBJ1-1; D unclear. Trimming removed 2 bases at V and 0 bases at J, with 8 bases between. CDR3 size: 14 residues. Looked up from germline, CDR1 is SGHDT and CDR2 is YYEEEE. CDR3 nucleotide sequence: TGTGCCAGCAGCTTACCGGGGTTGAACACTGAAGCTTTCTTT. The encoded protein is CASSLPGLNTEAFF.

The V gene is TRBV21-1, the J gene TRBJ2-2; the table's D call, TRBD2, has no DNA check behind it. TRBV21-1 is a documented pseudogene. CDR3 length equals 18 residues. CDR3 in DNA: TGTGCCAGCAGCAAAAATTCCGGGGGTTCAGGGAACACCGGGGAGCTGTTTTTT. It encodes CASSKNSGGSGNTGELFF.